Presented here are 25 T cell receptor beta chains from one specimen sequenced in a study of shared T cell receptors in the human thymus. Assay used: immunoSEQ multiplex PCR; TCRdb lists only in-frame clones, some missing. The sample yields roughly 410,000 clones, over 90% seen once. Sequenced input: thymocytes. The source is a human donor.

This CDR3 is CASSLGGGKTYNEQFF. The CDR3 bases are TGTGCCAGCAGCTTAGGTGGGGGCAAGACCTACAATGAGCAGTTCTTC. The J gene is TRBJ2-1, the V gene TRBV7-6, with D perhaps TRBD1 (6 bases). Germline V CDR1 and CDR2: SGHVS, FNYEAQ. The CDR3 loop spans 16 amino acids. V lost 1 base, J lost 2 bases, and 12 bases lay in between.

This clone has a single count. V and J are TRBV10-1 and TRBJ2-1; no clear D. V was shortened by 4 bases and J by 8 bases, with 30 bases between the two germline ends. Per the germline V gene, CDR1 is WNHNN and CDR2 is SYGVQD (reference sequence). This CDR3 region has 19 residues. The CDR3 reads CASSVNISPARIAGDEQFF. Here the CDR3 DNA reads TGCGCCAGCAGTGTTAACATCTCACCTGCCCGCATTGCTGGCGATGAGCAGTTCTTC.

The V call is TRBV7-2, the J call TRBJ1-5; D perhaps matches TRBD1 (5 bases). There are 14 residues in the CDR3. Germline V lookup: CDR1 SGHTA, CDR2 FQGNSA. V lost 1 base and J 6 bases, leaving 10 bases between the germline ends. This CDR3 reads CASSLVQGSQPQHF. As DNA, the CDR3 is TGTGCCAGCAGCTTAGTTCAGGGCTCTCAGCCCCAGCATTTT.

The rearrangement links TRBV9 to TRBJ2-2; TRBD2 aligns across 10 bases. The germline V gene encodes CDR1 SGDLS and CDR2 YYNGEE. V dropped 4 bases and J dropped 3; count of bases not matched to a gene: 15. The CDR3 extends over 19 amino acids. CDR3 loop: CASSRPVQREGPDTGELFF. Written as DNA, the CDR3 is TGTGCCAGCAGCCGCCCAGTACAGCGGGAGGGCCCGGACACCGGGGAGCTGTTTTTT.

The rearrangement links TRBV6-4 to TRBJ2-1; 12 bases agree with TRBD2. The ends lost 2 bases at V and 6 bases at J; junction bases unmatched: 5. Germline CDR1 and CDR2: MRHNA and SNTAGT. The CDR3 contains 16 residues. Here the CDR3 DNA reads TGTGCCAGCAGTGACACCGGACTAGCGGGACCCAATGAGCAGTTCTTC. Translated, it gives CASSDTGLAGPNEQFF.

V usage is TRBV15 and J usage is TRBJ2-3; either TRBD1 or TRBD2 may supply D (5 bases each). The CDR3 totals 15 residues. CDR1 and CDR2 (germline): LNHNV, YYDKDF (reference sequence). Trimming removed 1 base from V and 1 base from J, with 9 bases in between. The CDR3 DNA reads TGTGCCACCAGCAGAGGGGGGACCGGCACAGATACGCAGTATTTT. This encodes CATSRGGTGTDTQYF.

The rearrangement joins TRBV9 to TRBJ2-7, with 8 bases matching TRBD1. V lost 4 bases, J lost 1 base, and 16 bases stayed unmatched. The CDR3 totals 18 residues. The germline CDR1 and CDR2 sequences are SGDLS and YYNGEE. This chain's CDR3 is CASSPPRSGGGSSYEQYF. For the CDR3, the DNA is TGTGCCAGCAGCCCTCCGCGTTCAGGGGGCGGGTCGTCCTACGAGCAGTACTTC.

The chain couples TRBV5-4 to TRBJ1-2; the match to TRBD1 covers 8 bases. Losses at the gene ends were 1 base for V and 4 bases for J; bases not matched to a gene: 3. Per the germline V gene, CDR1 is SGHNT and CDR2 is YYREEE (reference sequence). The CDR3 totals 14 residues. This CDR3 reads CASSLSGTGYGYTF. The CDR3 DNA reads TGTGCCAGCAGCTTGTCGGGGACAGGCTATGGCTACACCTTC.

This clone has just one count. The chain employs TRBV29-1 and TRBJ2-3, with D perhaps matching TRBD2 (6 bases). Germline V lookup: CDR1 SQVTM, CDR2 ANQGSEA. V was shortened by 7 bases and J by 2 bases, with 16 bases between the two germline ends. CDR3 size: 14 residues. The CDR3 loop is CSAYSGVNTDTQYF. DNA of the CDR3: TGCAGCGCCTATAGCGGAGTAAACACAGATACGCAGTATTTT.

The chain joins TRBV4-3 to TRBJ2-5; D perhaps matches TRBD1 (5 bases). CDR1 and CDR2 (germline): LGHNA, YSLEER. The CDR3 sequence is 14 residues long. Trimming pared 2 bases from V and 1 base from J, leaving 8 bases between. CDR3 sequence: CASSQRTPQETQYF. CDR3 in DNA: TGCGCCAGCAGCCAACGGACACCCCAAGAGACCCAGTACTTC.

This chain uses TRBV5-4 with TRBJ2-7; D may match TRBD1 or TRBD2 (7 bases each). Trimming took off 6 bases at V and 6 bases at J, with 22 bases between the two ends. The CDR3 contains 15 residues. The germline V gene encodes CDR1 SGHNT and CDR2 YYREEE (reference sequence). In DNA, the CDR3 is TGTGCCAGCACGTCGGCCCCAGGGGGGGTTGGCGAGCAGTACTTC. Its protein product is CASTSAPGGVGEQYF.

The CDR3 DNA is TGTGCCAGCAGTCCGGACGGATCTAATGAAAAACTGTTTTTT. It translates to CASSPDGSNEKLFF. The rearrangement joins TRBV28 to TRBJ1-4; D uncertain. From germline, CDR1 is MDHEN and CDR2 SYDVKM. Trimming cost V 5 bases and J 3 bases, with 10 bases left between them. The CDR3 extends over 14 amino acids.

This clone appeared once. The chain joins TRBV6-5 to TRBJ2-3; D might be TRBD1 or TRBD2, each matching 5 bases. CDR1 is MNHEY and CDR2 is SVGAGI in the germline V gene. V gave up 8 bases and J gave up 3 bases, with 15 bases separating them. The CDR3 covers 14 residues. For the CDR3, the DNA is TGTGCCAGCTCCGGGACCCGTACGACAGATACGCAGTATTTT. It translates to CASSGTRTTDTQYF.

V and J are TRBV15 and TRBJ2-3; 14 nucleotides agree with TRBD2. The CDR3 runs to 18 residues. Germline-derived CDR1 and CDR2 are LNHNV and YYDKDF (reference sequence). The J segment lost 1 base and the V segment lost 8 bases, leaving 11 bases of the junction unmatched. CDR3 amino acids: CATGGGLAGVGGTDTQYF. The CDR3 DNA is TGTGCCACCGGAGGGGGACTAGCGGGAGTGGGGGGCACAGATACGCAGTATTTT.

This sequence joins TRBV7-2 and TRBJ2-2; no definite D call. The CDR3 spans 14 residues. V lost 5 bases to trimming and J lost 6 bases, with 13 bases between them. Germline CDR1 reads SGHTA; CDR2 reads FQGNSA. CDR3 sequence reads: CASSAQGWPGELFF. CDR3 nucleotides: TGTGCCAGCAGCGCCCAAGGGTGGCCCGGGGAGCTGTTTTTT.

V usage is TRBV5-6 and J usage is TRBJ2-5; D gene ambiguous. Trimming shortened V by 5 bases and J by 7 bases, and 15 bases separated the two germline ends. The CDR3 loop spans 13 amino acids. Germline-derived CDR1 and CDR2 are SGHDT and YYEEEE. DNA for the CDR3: TGTGCCAGCAGACTCGTGGGATGGGGGACCCAGTACTTC. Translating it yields CASRLVGWGTQYF.

CDR3 DNA sequence: TGTGCCACCTCGAGTTTTTCCGATGAAAAACTGTTTTTT. The encoded protein is CATSSFSDEKLFF. This chain uses TRBV6-1 with TRBJ1-4; D gene ambiguous. The CDR3 is made up of 13 amino acids. The germline V gene has CDR1 MNHNS and CDR2 SASEGT. V shed 10 bases and J shed 6 bases, with 15 bases lying between them.

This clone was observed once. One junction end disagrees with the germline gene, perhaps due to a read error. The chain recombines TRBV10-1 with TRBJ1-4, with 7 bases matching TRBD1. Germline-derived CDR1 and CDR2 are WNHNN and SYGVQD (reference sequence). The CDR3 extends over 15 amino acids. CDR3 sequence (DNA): TGCGCCACCAGTCTTAAACGGGACAGAGATGAAAAACTGTTTTTT. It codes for CATSLKRDRDEKLFF.

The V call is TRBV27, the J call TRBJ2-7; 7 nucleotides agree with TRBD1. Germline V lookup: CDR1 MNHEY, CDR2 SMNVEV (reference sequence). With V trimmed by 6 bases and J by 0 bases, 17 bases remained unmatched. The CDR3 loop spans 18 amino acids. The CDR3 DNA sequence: TGTGCCAGCAGCCCGTACCCGGGACAGTCGAGTCACTCCTACGAGCAGTACTTC. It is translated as CASSPYPGQSSHSYEQYF.

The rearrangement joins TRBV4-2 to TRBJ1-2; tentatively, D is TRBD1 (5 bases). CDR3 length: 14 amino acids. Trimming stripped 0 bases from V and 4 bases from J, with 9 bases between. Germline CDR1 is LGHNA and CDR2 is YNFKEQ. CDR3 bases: TGTGCCAGCAGCCAAGACAGGGACTTCTATGGCTACACCTTC. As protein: CASSQDRDFYGYTF.

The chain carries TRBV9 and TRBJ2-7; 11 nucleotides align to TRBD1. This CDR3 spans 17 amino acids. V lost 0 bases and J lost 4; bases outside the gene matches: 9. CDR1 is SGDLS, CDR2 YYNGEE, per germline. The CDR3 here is CASSVEPGQGEGYEQYF. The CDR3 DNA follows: TGTGCCAGCAGCGTAGAGCCGGGACAGGGGGAAGGATACGAGCAGTACTTC.

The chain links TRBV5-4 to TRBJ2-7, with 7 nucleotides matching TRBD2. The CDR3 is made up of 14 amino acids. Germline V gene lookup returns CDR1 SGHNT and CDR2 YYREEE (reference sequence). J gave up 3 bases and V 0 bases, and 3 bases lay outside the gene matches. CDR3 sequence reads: CASSLAGGHYEQYF. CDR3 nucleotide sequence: TGTGCCAGCAGCTTGGCGGGAGGCCACTACGAGCAGTACTTC.

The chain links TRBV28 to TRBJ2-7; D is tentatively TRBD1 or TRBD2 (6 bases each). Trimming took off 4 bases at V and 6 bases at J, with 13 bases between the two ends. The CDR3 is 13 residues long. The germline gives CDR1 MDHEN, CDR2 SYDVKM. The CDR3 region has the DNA TGTGCCAGCAGTTCAACCGGGGGCCTCGAGCAGTACTTC. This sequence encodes CASSSTGGLEQYF.

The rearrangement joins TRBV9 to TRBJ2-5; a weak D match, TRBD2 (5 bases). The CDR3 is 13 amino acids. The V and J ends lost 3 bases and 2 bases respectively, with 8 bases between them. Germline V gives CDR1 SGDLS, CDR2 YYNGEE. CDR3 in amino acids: CASSDGLQETQYF. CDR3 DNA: TGTGCCAGCAGCGATGGACTTCAAGAGACCCAGTACTTC.

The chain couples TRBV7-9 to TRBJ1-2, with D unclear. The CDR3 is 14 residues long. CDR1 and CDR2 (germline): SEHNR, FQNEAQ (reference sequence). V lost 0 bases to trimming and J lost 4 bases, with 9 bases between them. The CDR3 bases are TGTGCCAGCAGCTTAGCGGGAGATGTCTATGGCTACACCTTC. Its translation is CASSLAGDVYGYTF. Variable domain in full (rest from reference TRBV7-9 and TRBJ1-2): DTGVSQNPRHKITKRGQNVTFRCDPISEHNRLYWYRQTLGQGPEFLTYFQNEAQLEKSRLLSDRFSAERPKGSFSTLEIQRTEQGDSAMYLCASSLAGDVYGYTFGSGTRLTVV.